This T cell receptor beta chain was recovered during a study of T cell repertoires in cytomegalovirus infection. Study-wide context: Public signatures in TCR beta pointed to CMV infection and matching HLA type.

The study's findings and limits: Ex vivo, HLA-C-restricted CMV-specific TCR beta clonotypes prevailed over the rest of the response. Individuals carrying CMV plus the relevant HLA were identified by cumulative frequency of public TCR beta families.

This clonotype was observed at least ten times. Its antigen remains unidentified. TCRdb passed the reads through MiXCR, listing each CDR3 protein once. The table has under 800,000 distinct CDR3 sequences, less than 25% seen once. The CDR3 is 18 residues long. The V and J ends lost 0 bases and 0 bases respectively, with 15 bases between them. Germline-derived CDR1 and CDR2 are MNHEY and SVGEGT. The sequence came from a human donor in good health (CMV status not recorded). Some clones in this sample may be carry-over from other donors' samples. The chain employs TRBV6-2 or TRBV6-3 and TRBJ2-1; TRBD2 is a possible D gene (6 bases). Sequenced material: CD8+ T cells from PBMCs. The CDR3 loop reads CASSYSRRGTSSYNEQFF. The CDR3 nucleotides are TGTGCCAGCAGTTACTCCCGGCGGGGTACAAGCTCCTACAATGAGCAGTTCTTC.